The T cell receptor (beta chain) under discussion was sequenced for a study of identical twins. Study-level points and caveats: For cord blood, abundant beta clonotypes had fewer insertions, unlike memory repertoires, which showed none. It was out-of-frame TCR alpha sharing in monozygotic twins that models underestimated.

Germline CDR1 and CDR2: LGHNA and YNFKEQ. The V end was cut by 0 bases, the J end by 1 base, with 6 bases between. This CDR3 spans 15 amino acids. Unique molecular identifiers were present on the cDNA, which also gained a universal primer site by template switching. TCRdb used MiXCR to reprocess the 5' RACE reads, holding one entry per CDR3 protein. The sample includes some 1,600,000 distinct CDR3 sequences, 32% of them seen just once. A word on this clonotype: Its target is unknown.

The receptor comes from a newborn girl in good health. Sequenced input: cord blood. The rearrangement joins TRBV4-2 to TRBJ2-2; D is unclear. In DNA, the CDR3 is TGTGCCAGCAGCCAAGATACGGGGAACACCGGGGAGCTGTTTTTT. Its protein product is CASSQDTGNTGELFF.